These 30 T cell receptor beta chains originate from one sample sequenced in a study of CD8 T cells in ankylosing spondylitis. Regarding the study as a whole: Ankylosing spondylitis blood appeared to carry a characteristic TCR beta motif of fewer than 10 highly homologous variants.

In TCRdb, the 5' RACE reads were re-called with MiXCR into one record per CDR3 protein. The sample lists about 750,000 distinct CDR3 sequences; under 20% were seen once. The antigens for these receptors are not known. Sequencing was done on a sample of blood, either unsorted or a sorted T cell fraction (not recorded which). The origin of the receptors is a male donor with ankylosing spondylitis.

CDR3 protein: CSVVLTWIPGELFF. CDR3 DNA sequence: TGCAGCGTTGTCCTGACGTGGATCCCCGGGGAGCTGTTTTTT. The chain has TRBV29-1 and TRBJ2-2; no firm D call. The germline gives CDR1 SQVTM, CDR2 ANQGSEA. This CDR3 has 14 amino acids. The V and J ends lost 4 bases and 6 bases respectively, with 15 bases between them.

The chain has TRBV2 and TRBJ2-3; TRBD2 agrees at 14 bases. The CDR3 has 17 residues. The trim removed 8 bases at V and 5 bases at J, leaving 12 bases unmatched. Germline values: CDR1 SNHLY, CDR2 FYNNEI. CDR3 DNA sequence: TGTGCCAGCGGCCCGGGGACTAGCGGGAGTCGGGGAGATACGCAGTATTTT. Amino acid sequence: CASGPGTSGSRGDTQYF.

This clonotype was seen only a few times. This sequence joins TRBV27 and TRBJ2-2; a weak D match, TRBD1 (6 bases). The CDR3 has 15 residues. The V end lost 1 base, the J end lost 6 bases, and 12 bases lay between the germline ends. The V gene's germline CDR1 is MNHEY and CDR2 SMNVEV (reference sequence). This CDR3 is CASSLFGRGAGELFF. In DNA, the CDR3 is TGTGCCAGCAGTTTATTTGGCAGGGGCGCCGGGGAGCTGTTTTTT.

V is TRBV5-1 and J is TRBJ2-6, with D possibly being TRBD1 (5 bases). The CDR3 is 16 residues long. V was trimmed by 3 bases and J by 1 base, leaving 11 bases between them. Germline CDR1 reads SGHRS; CDR2 reads YFSETQ. Written as DNA, the CDR3 is TGCGCCAGCAGCTCCAAGGGGCAGTCTGGGGCCAACGTCCTGACTTTC. This codes for CASSSKGQSGANVLTF. Full variable domain (missing parts from reference TRBV5-1 and TRBJ2-6): KAGVTQTPRYLIKTRGQQVTLSCSPISGHRSVSWYQQTPGQGLQFLFEYFSETQRNKGNFPGRFSGRQFSNSRSEMNVSTLELGDSALYLCASSSKGQSGANVLTFGAGSRLTVL.

J is TRBJ1-1 and V is TRBV7-8; a possible D gene is TRBD1 (6 bases). V gave up 0 bases and J gave up 11 bases, with 16 bases separating them. The V gene's germline CDR1 is SGHVS and CDR2 FQNEAQ. The CDR3 runs 14 residues. CDR3 coding DNA: TGTGCCAGCAGCTTAGCGAACACAGGGCGGGGGGCTTTCTTT. Its protein is CASSLANTGRGAFF.

The chain has TRBV28 and TRBJ1-1; D is unresolved. The CDR3 runs 15 residues. The germline gives CDR1 MDHEN, CDR2 SYDVKM. DNA of the CDR3: TGTACTAGCGAGGGTAATATAAATAAGAACACTGAAGCTTTCTTT. Its protein product is CTSEGNINKNTEAFF.

This clonotype came up a few times. The gene calls are TRBV4-3 and TRBJ2-1, with D possibly being TRBD1 (5 bases). The germline gives CDR1 LGHNA, CDR2 YSLEER. Trimming pared 4 bases from V and 7 bases from J, leaving 14 bases between. The CDR3 extends over 14 amino acids. The CDR3: CASSPSRKGNEQFF. The CDR3, as DNA: TGCGCCAGCAGCCCAAGCCGGAAGGGGAATGAGCAGTTCTTC.

This clonotype showed up just a few times. The chain links TRBV12-3 or TRBV12-4 to TRBJ2-3, with D perhaps TRBD2 (5 bases). CDR3 size: 13 residues. The V and J ends lost 8 bases and 4 bases respectively, with 13 bases between them. The CDR3 region has the DNA TGTGCCAGCCACCGGGGAGCCGCAGATACGCAGTATTTT. Translation gives CASHRGAADTQYF.

This clonotype was counted only a few times. J is TRBJ2-5 and V is TRBV10-3; 10 bases are shared with TRBD2. V lost 6 bases to trimming and J lost 5 bases; unmatched junction nucleotides: 9. CDR1 and CDR2 from the germline V gene are ENHRY and SYGVKD. The length of the CDR3 is 15 residues. The chain's CDR3 is CAIRLSGRAEETQYF. CDR3 nucleotide sequence: TGTGCCATCAGACTGAGCGGGAGGGCCGAGGAGACCCAGTACTTC.

The CDR3 spells CASSFGGMVNTEAFF. CDR3 coding DNA: TGTGCCAGCAGCTTCGGGGGGATGGTGAACACTGAAGCTTTCTTT. The chain uses TRBV5-6 and TRBJ1-1, with TRBD1 as a possible D gene (5 bases). Looked up from germline, CDR1 is SGHDT and CDR2 is YYEEEE. Trimming shortened V by 2 bases and J by 0 bases, and 11 bases separated the two germline ends. CDR3 length: 15 amino acids. Looking up the rest from reference TRBV5-6 and TRBJ1-1 gives the full variable domain: DAGVTQSPTHLIKTRGQQVTLRCSPKSGHDTVSWYQQALGQGPQFIFQYYEEEERQRGNFPDRFSGHQFPNYSSELNVNALLLGDSALYLCASSFGGMVNTEAFFGQGTRLTVV.

The V and J genes are TRBV29-1 and TRBJ2-1; TRBD1 matches 7 bases. The CDR3 extends over 16 amino acids. The germline V gene has CDR1 SQVTM and CDR2 ANQGSEA. V dropped 1 base and J dropped 2; count of bases not matched to a gene: 8. Here the CDR3 reads CSVEGFGTATYNEQFF. The CDR3 DNA sequence: TGCAGCGTTGAAGGCTTCGGGACAGCGACCTACAATGAGCAGTTCTTC.

CDR3 amino acids: CASSLRTGQGFFYGYTF. DNA of the CDR3: TGTGCCAGCAGCTTACGAACGGGACAGGGGTTTTTCTATGGCTACACCTTC. This chain uses TRBV7-2 with TRBJ1-2, with TRBD1 identical over 10 bases. CDR3 length: 17 amino acids. Germline values: CDR1 SGHTA, CDR2 FQGNSA. V shed 2 bases and J 4 bases; nucleotides not matched to a gene: 10.

The CDR3 coding sequence is TGTGCCAGCAGCTTGGATGTGACTAGTCTATTGGATACGCAGTATTTT. Translation gives CASSLDVTSLLDTQYF. V and J are TRBV5-5 and TRBJ2-3; a weak D match, TRBD2 (6 bases). The CDR3 has 16 residues. Between the trimmed V and J ends, which lost 0 bases and 6 bases, there was a span of 17 bases. CDR1 is SGHKS, CDR2 YYEKEE, per germline (reference sequence).

In this sample, this clonotype turned up many times. The V call is TRBV4-3, the J call TRBJ1-5; the D is unclear. The CDR3 is 15 amino acids. The V gene lost 0 bases and the J gene lost 4 bases, with 10 bases spanning the gap. Germline-derived CDR1 and CDR2 are LGHNA and YSLEER. CDR3 sequence (DNA): TGCGCCAGCAGCCAAGATACCCAGAGAAATCAGCCCCAGCATTTT. It specifies CASSQDTQRNQPQHF.

The rearrangement uses TRBV20-1 and TRBJ2-4; D uncertain. Germline CDR1 DFQATT, CDR2 SNEGSKA (reference sequence). The CDR3 extends over 13 amino acids. Trimming took 4 bases from V and 0 from J, leaving 7 bases between them. The chain's CDR3 is CSAIDLAKNIQYF. CDR3 nucleotides: TGCAGTGCTATAGATCTAGCCAAAAACATTCAGTACTTC.

The sample holds a few counts of this clonotype. CDR3 residues: CASSSASIRTDTQYF. The CDR3, as DNA: TGTGCCAGCAGTTCCGCCTCCATACGGACAGATACGCAGTATTTT. The gene calls are TRBV6-5 and TRBJ2-3; D remains unclear. Looked up from germline, CDR1 is MNHEY and CDR2 is SVGAGI. The CDR3 totals 15 residues. V dropped 4 bases and J dropped 3 bases, with 14 bases sitting between them.

This chain joins TRBV20-1 and TRBJ2-1, with TRBD2 identical over 7 bases. The CDR3 length is 13 residues. J gave up 8 bases and V 6 bases, and 10 bases lay outside the gene matches. The germline V gene has CDR1 DFQATT and CDR2 SNEGSKA (reference sequence). Here the CDR3 reads CSAAGARADEQFF. The CDR3 DNA follows: TGCAGTGCGGCGGGAGCCCGCGCGGATGAGCAGTTCTTC.

The chain carries TRBV20-1 and TRBJ2-7; D tentatively reads TRBD1 or TRBD2 (6 bases each). Germline CDR1 and CDR2: DFQATT and SNEGSKA (reference sequence). This CDR3 region has 16 residues. The V end was cut by 0 bases, the J end by 2 bases, with 17 bases between. CDR3 sequence reads: CSARDRGGHFPYEQYF. The CDR3 region has the DNA TGCAGTGCTAGAGATCGAGGGGGGCACTTCCCCTACGAGCAGTACTTC.

The CDR3 spells CASSRGGDNSPLHF. CDR3 sequence (DNA): TGTGCCAGCAGCCGCGGGGGGGATAATTCACCCCTCCACTTT. V usage is TRBV7-9 and J usage is TRBJ1-6; D possibly corresponds to TRBD1 (5 bases). This CDR3 region has 14 residues. V was shortened by 5 bases and J by 5 bases, with 10 bases between the two germline ends. Germline values: CDR1 SEHNR, CDR2 FQNEAQ (reference sequence).

This clonotype was detected a few times. This chain connects TRBV29-1 to TRBJ2-7; D perhaps matches TRBD1 (6 bases). The germline V gene has CDR1 SQVTM and CDR2 ANQGSEA. The CDR3 is 14 residues long. The ends were cut back, 4 bases at V and 2 bases at J, with 15 bases in the middle. DNA of the CDR3: TGCAGCGTTGGGCCGGAGGACAGAGCCTACGAGCAGTACTTC. The encoded protein is CSVGPEDRAYEQYF.

DNA for the CDR3: TGTGCCAGCGCCCCCGGGACTAGCTCTCGAGAGACCCAGTACTTC. Amino acid sequence: CASAPGTSSRETQYF. The chain employs TRBV6-1 and TRBJ2-5; TRBD2 matches 9 bases. Germline V CDR1 and CDR2: MNHNS, SASEGT. After removal of 8 bases from V and 4 bases from J, the junction contained 11 bases not matched to a gene. This CDR3 spans 15 amino acids.

In this sample, this clonotype turned up a few times. The CDR3 protein is CAWSVGYGYTF. The DNA of the CDR3 is TGTGCCTGGAGTGTTGGTTATGGCTACACCTTC. The chain combines TRBV30 with TRBJ1-2; D unclear. V dropped 0 bases and J dropped 5 bases, with 4 bases sitting between them. Germline CDR1 reads GTSNPN; CDR2 reads SVGIG (reference sequence). The CDR3 extends over 11 amino acids.

This clonotype was seen a few times. The V call is TRBV30, the J call TRBJ2-1, with TRBD2 matching 7 bases. With 2 bases clipped from V and 10 bases from J, the junction kept 11 bases outside the gene matches. The CDR3 loop spans 14 amino acids. Germline V gene lookup returns CDR1 GTSNPN and CDR2 SVGIG (reference sequence). The CDR3 bases are TGTGCCTGGAGTAGGGGAGCGGGATTTTTGGAGCAGTTCTTC. It encodes CAWSRGAGFLEQFF.

This clonotype was counted ten times or more. The chain links TRBV14 to TRBJ2-1, with 9 bases identical to TRBD2. V lost 2 bases, J lost 4 bases, and 3 bases stayed unmatched. The CDR3 length is 15 residues. Germline V gives CDR1 SGHDN, CDR2 FVKESK. The CDR3 nucleotides read TGTGCCAGCAGCCAACTAGCGGGGCCGTACAATGAGCAGTTCTTC. Translating it yields CASSQLAGPYNEQFF.

This clonotype came up a few times. The gene calls are TRBV5-1 and TRBJ2-3; D gene unclear. CDR3 length equals 14 residues. Germline CDR1 and CDR2: SGHRS and YFSETQ. V gave up 6 bases and J gave up 2 bases, with 13 bases separating them. The CDR3 DNA reads as TGCGCCAGCACCTTATCAGTTTACACAGATACGCAGTATTTT. As protein: CASTLSVYTDTQYF.

The chain recombines TRBV7-9 with TRBJ2-7, with 11 bases identical to TRBD2. J gave up 3 bases and V 5 bases, and 9 bases lay outside the gene matches. The CDR3 is 16 residues long. Per germline, CDR1 SEHNR and CDR2 FQNEAQ (reference sequence). As DNA, the CDR3 is TGTGCCAGCAGCCCTACGACTAGCGGGAACAACTACGAGCAGTACTTC. It translates to CASSPTTSGNNYEQYF.

The rearrangement links TRBV27 to TRBJ2-3; 10 nucleotides agree with TRBD2. This CDR3 comprises 16 residues. Germline V gives CDR1 MNHEY, CDR2 SMNVEV (reference sequence). J lost 0 bases, V lost 6 bases, and 6 bases had no gene match. The CDR3 bases are TGTGCCAGCAGCACCGGGACTAGCGCCAGCACAGATACGCAGTATTTT. Residues: CASSTGTSASTDTQYF.

Many counts were recorded for this clonotype. This sequence joins TRBV7-2 and TRBJ1-5; 8 bases line up with TRBD1. The V gene end was trimmed by 2 bases and the J gene end by 2 bases; junction bases not matched to a gene: 2. Germline CDR1 reads SGHTA; CDR2 reads FQGNSA. The CDR3 has 15 amino acids. The CDR3 region has the DNA TGTGCCAGCAGCTTACAGGGGGCTGGCAATCAGCCCCAGCATTTT. Translation: CASSLQGAGNQPQHF.

This chain joins TRBV4-2 and TRBJ1-5; no clear D gene. Between the trimmed V and J ends, which lost 0 bases and 3 bases, there was a span of 12 bases. There are 16 residues in the CDR3. Germline CDR1 is LGHNA and CDR2 is YNFKEQ. For the CDR3, the DNA is TGTGCCAGCAGCCAAGATCGGGCAAGTCCCAATCAGCCCCAGCATTTT. It translates to CASSQDRASPNQPQHF.

This clonotype was counted only a few times. CDR3 nucleotides: TGTGCCAGCAGTGAAGCAGCTGGGGCCAACGTCCTGACTTTC. As protein: CASSEAAGANVLTF. The genes are TRBV2 and TRBJ2-6; D is unresolved. V was clipped by 0 bases and J by 2 bases, with 2 bases between them. CDR1 and CDR2 (germline): SNHLY, FYNNEI. The CDR3 loop spans 14 amino acids.